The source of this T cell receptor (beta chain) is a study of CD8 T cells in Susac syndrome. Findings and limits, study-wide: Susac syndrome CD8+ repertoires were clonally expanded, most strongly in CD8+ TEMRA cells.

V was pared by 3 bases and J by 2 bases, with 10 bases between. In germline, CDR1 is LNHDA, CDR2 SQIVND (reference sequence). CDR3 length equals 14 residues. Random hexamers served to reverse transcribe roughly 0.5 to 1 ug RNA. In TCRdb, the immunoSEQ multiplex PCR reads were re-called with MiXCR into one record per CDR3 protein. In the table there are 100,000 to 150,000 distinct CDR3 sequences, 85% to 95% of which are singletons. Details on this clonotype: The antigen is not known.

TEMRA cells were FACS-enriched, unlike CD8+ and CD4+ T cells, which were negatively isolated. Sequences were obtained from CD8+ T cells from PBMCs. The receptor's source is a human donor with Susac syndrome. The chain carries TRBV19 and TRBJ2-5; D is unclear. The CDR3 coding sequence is TGTGCCAGTAGTATGGCCCGGGCTCAAGAGACCCAGTACTTC. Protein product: CASSMARAQETQYF.